This entry concerns a single T cell receptor beta chain. Its antigen is not identified. At one end the junction does not follow the germline gene, possibly because of a read error. This specimen belongs to a study of tumor-infiltrating lymphocytes in primary liver carcinoma. Study at large: Stage T1-T3 N0M0 tumors measured roughly 4.2 to 10 cm at most.

Broader study findings: In tumor-adjacent and tumor-blood pairs, overlap was lower than in tumor region pairs. Tumors had a significantly higher top-250-clone fraction than blood (p = 0.039).

CDR1 and CDR2 from the germline V gene are SQVTM and ANQGSEA. There are 12 residues in the CDR3. cDNA specific to TCR beta was made from approximately 0.55 ug of total RNA, with a constant-region primer employed for priming. Slightly modified ARM-PCR, run as three nested multiplex PCR rounds, produced the TCR beta libraries. Forward primers for TRBV1-TRBV30 and a C-beta reverse primer served the first two PCR rounds, at about 10 cycles each. Using its own MiXCR run on the multiplex PCR reads, TCRdb lists one record per CDR3 protein. The sample holds about 200,000 distinct CDR3 sequences, 65% seen once. Germline DNA was extracted too, while blood RNA derived from unsorted whole blood.

The specimen sequenced was peripheral blood. The receptor was derived from a woman aged 60 to 75 with primary liver carcinoma and hepatitis B virus infection. J is TRBJ1-2 and V is TRBV29-1; D remains ambiguous. For the CDR3, the DNA is TGCAGCGTTGGAAATTTTGGCTATGACTACACCTTC. Its translation is CSVGNFGYDYTF.